This TCR beta chain derives from a study of blood T cell repertoires in COVID-19 (dated by TCRdb to about 2020). The study in broad terms: Collaborator samples came from the United States, Italy and Spain and covered acute and convalescent phases of COVID-19. The dataset comprised deeply sampled blood TCRbeta repertoires from subjects exposed to, actively infected with, or recovered from COVID-19. The repertoires were made available in a free public database intended to serve as a resource for research on the immune response to SARS-CoV-2. Samples came from the ongoing ImmuneRACE study (first 160 participants) plus 1,254 subjects from 6 global collaborators. The material from the prospective study consisted of cDNA or gDNA derived from T cells, B-cell-depleted T cells, or PBMCs. The sample metadata nearly always contained a de-identified subject ID, COVID-19 status, age in years and sex. Where available, HLA class I and class II types were obtained from metadata supplied by the sample provider rather than from assay-based typing. Paper-wide results and their limitations: The amount of clinical and demographic metadata varied by source and participant and was provided uncurated.

Of note for this clone: What antigen it recognizes has not been identified. No base qualities exist here, and no much larger clone lies one base off it.

TCRbeta CDR3 regions were amplified from genomic DNA by means of the immunoSEQ Assay, a bias-controlled multiplex PCR. The authors' pipeline ran thus. The number of nucleated cells in each sample was estimated from the amplification of reference gene primers within the assay. To quantify the absolute abundance of each unique TCRbeta CDR3 rearrangement, sequence reads were collapsed and filtered. For each sample, productive Simpson clonality was calculated by taking the square root of Simpson's diversity index across productive rearrangements. TCRdb took this table from immuneACCESS and kept in-frame rearrangements with V and J called. Such tables lack part of the clones; where checked against another copy, unresolved V genes explain under half of the gap, and the rest is unexplained. Clone size and V and J calls were adopted from that table, with D and trimming inferred from the DNA. Here the sample has 45,000 to 55,000 clones; roughly 84% occur a single time. The top ten hold 7.8% of the sample.

CDR3 length: 15 amino acids, cysteine to phenylalanine. Just CDR3 DNA is preserved here, 45 bases in frame from base 1. The junction shows trimming of 6 bases on V and 3 bases on J, plus 18 bases between the germline ends. As encoded in the germline V gene (reference sequence), CDR1 is SGHNT while CDR2 is YYREEE. The collaborating institutions used their own protocols to collect whole blood in K2EDTA tubes. For TCRbeta analysis, collaborators shipped samples in one of three forms: frozen whole blood, isolated PBMCs, or DNA extracted from either of those sample types. Sequencing was done on a sample of peripheral blood. The rearranged chain carries TRBV5-4 and TRBJ2-5, and TRBD2 may be the D gene, going by 7 matching bases. This receptor was identified in a man aged 50 to 59 with active COVID-19. CDR3 region: CASKRDIGTKETQYF. The DNA is as follows: TGTGCCAGCAAGCGGGACATCGGGACAAAAGAGACCCAGTACTTC.